The TCR beta chain under discussion was sequenced for a study of T-cell reconstitution after alpha-beta-depleted transplantation in children. Researchers prepared the TCRbeta library using unique molecular identifiers, the study reports. TCRdb called the PCR reads again in MiXCR, with one record for every CDR3 protein. Of more than 300,000 distinct CDR3 sequences detected, roughly 15% appear once; the ten largest clones hold around 43%. This clonotype was counted at least ten times. The CDR3 length is 17 residues. Germline V gives CDR1 MNHEY, CDR2 SVGEGT. V shed 5 bases and J shed 3 bases, with 21 bases lying between them.

The TCR originated in a male patient between 2 and 10 years old who had a stem cell transplant for acute lymphoblastic leukemia, so the T cells may come from the graft donor. Source: PBMCs, mostly from graft donor cells, taken 360 days after TCRalphabeta/CD19-depleted stem cell transplant. The genes are TRBV6-2 or TRBV6-3 and TRBJ2-3; maybe TRBD2 (6 bases). The CDR3 DNA reads TGTGCCAGCAGTCCCTTAGGCCTAGTAGGAGGGACAGATACGCAGTATTTT. Its translation: CASSPLGLVGGTDTQYF.